This T cell receptor beta chain was found in a study of tumor-infiltrating lymphocytes in localized non-small cell lung cancer. The CDR3 is 15 amino acids. With 6 bases clipped from V and 4 bases from J, the junction kept 10 bases outside the gene matches. Looked up from germline, CDR1 is LNHDA and CDR2 is SQIVND (reference sequence). The table came from immunoSEQ multiplex PCR; TCRdb's copy has only in-frame clones and leaves some out. The sample records over 9,000 clones, around 84% being singletons. Sample: lung tumor tissue. This chain links TRBV19 with TRBJ2-7, with TRBD1 matching 9 bases. The clonotype was recovered from a human donor with non-small cell lung cancer. The CDR3 loop reads CASSPGQGSLYEQYF. CDR3 DNA: TGTGCCAGTAGCCCCGGACAGGGGAGCCTATACGAGCAGTACTTC.